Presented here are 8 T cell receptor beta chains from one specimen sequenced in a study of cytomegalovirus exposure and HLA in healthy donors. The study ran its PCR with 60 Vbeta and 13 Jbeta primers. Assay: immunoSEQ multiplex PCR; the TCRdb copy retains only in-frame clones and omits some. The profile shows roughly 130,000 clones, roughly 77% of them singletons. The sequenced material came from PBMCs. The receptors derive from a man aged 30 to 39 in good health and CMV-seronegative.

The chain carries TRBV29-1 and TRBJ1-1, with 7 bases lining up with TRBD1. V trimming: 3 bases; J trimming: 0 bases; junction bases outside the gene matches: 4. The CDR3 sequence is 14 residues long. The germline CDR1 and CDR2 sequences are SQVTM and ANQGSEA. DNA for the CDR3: TGCAGCGTTGAGGGACAGACCATGAACACTGAAGCTTTCTTT. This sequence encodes CSVEGQTMNTEAFF.

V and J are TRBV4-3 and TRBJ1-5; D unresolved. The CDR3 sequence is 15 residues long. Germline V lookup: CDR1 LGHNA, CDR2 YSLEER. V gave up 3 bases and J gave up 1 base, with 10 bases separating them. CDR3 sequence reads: CASSQFLQSNQPQHF. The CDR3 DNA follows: TGCGCCAGCAGCCAGTTCCTACAGAGCAATCAGCCCCAGCATTTT.

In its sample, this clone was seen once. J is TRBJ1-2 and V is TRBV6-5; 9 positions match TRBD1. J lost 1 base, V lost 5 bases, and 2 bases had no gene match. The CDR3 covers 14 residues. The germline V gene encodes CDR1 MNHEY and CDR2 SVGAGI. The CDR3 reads CASSPGQGNYGYTF. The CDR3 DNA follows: TGTGCCAGCAGTCCGGGACAGGGTAACTATGGCTACACCTTC.

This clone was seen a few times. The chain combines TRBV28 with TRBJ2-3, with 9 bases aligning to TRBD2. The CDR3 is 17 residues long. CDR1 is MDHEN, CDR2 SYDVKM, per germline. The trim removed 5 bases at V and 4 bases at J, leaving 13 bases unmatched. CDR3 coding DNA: TGTGCCAGCAGTCCTGGACTAGCGAACCTTCTCTCAGATACGCAGTATTTT. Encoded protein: CASSPGLANLLSDTQYF. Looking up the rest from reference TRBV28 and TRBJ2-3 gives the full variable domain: DVKVTQSSRYLVKRTGEKVFLECVQDMDHENMFWYRQDPGLGLRLIYFSYDVKMKEKGDIPEGYSVSREKKERFSLILESASTNQTSMYLCASSPGLANLLSDTQYFGPGTRLTVL.

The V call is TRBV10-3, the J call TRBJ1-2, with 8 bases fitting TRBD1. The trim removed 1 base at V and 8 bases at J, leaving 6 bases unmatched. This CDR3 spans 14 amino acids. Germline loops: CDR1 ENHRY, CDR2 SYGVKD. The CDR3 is CAISEYSDREGYTF. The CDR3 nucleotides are TGTGCCATCAGTGAGTACTCGGACAGGGAGGGCTACACCTTC.

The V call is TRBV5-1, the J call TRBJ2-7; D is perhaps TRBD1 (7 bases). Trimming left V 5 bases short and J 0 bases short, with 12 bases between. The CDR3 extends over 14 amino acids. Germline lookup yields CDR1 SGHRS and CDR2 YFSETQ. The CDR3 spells CASRSQGGSYEQYF. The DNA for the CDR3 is TGCGCCAGCAGATCGCAGGGGGGCTCCTACGAGCAGTACTTC.

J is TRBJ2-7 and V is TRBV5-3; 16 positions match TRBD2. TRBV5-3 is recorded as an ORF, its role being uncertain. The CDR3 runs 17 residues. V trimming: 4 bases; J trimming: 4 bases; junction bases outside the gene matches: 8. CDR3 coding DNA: TGTGCCAGAAGCCCTGGGACTAGCGGGAGGGCCGGGTACGAGCAGTACTTC. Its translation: CARSPGTSGRAGYEQYF.

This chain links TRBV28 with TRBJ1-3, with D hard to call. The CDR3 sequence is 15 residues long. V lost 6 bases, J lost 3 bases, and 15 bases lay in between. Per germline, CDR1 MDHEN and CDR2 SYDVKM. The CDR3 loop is CASSPVRFGGNTIYF. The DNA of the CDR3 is TGTGCCAGCAGCCCCGTGAGGTTCGGTGGAAACACCATATATTTT.